The T cell receptor (beta chain) under discussion was sequenced for a study of cytotoxic CD8 clonotypes in ibrutinib-treated CLL. TCRdb keeps only in-frame clones here, not all; method: immunoSEQ multiplex PCR. This table holds about 300,000 clones, 67% found once. Germline CDR1 and CDR2: LGHNA and YSLEER. The V end lost 0 bases, the J end lost 2 bases, and 14 bases lay between the germline ends. The CDR3 covers 16 residues. Whole-study results and caveats: Public clonotypes showed up rarely, and on treatment they shrank or held steady.

Concerning this clone itself: As yet, its antigen is unknown.

The TCR sequence derives from a human donor with chronic lymphocytic leukemia. The chain joins TRBV4-3 to TRBJ2-7, with D perhaps matching TRBD1 (5 bases). Here the sequenced sample was PBMCs, taken after 36 months of ibrutinib treatment. CDR3 in amino acids: CASSQEKDSFAYEQYF. CDR3 DNA sequence: TGCGCCAGCAGCCAAGAGAAAGACAGTTTTGCCTACGAGCAGTACTTC.